The T cell receptor (beta chain) described here comes from a study of CD8 T cells in Susac syndrome. In this sample, this clonotype turned up once. What it binds is unknown. Reverse transcription of about 0.45 to 1 ug RNA was carried out with random hexamers. Amplification of TCR beta CDR3 used immunoSEQ multiplex PCR across 54 Vbeta and 13 Jbeta. TCRdb ran MiXCR on the immunoSEQ multiplex PCR reads and lists one entry per CDR3 protein. Of roughly 100,000 distinct CDR3 sequences listed, approximately 94% were seen once; the top ten hold over 0.35%. This CDR3 comprises 14 residues. CDR1 and CDR2 from the germline V gene are MRHNA and SNTAGT. The V end was cut by 2 bases, the J end by 9 bases, with 16 bases between. General study points: The study identified sixteen and five Susac-specific public clones in total CD8+ and CD8+ TEMRA repertoires. Clonal expansion was present among Susac CD8+ cells. This expansion reached its peak in TEMRA cells and in active patients.

This clonotype was sampled from a human donor with Susac syndrome. Sequencing was performed on CD8+ T cells from PBMCs. The chain carries TRBV6-4 and TRBJ1-2, with unresolved D. The CDR3: CASSDGSARSSYTF. CDR3 bases: TGTGCCAGCAGTGACGGGTCAGCTAGATCGAGCTACACCTTC.